This T cell receptor (beta chain) was sequenced for a study of T cell repertoires in cytomegalovirus infection. The CDR3 is 14 amino acids. J was trimmed by 5 bases and V by 4 bases; bases with no gene match: 7. Germline V lookup: CDR1 SQVTM, CDR2 ANQGSEA. TCRdb reprocessed the reads via MiXCR and lists one record per CDR3 protein. The sample yields more than 350,000 distinct CDR3 sequences, approximately 31% seen once. This chain links TRBV29-1 with TRBJ2-1; TRBD1 matches at 8 bases. The sequence was collected from a human donor in good health (CMV status not recorded). Some clones in this sample may be carry-over from other donors' samples. The specimen was PBMCs. The CDR3 DNA reads TGCAGCGTTGGAGACAGGGGTTCGCACAATGAGCAGTTCTTC. This encodes CSVGDRGSHNEQFF.